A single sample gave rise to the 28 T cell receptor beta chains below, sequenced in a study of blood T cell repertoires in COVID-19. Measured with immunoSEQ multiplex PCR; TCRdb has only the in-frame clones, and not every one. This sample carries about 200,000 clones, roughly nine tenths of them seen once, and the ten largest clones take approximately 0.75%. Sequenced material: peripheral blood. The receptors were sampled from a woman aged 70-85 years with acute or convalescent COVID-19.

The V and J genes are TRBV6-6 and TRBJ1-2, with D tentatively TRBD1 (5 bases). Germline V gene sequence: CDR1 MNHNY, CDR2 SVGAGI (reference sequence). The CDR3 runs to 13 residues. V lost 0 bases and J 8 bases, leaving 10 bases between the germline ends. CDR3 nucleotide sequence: TGTGCCAGCAGTTACTCGCAGGGCCGGGGCTACACCTTC. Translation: CASSYSQGRGYTF.

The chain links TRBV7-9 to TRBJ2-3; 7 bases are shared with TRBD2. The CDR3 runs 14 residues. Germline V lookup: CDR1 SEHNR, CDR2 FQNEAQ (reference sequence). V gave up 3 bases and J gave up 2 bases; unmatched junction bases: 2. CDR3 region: CASSLSGITDTQYF. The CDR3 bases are TGTGCCAGCAGCTTGAGCGGGATCACAGATACGCAGTATTTT.

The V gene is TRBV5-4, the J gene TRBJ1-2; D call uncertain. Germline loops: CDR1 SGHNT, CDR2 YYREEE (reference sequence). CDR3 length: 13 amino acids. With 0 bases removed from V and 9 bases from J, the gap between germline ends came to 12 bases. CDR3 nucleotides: TGTGCCAGCAGCTTGGCCGGCGGCAGAAGCTACACCTTC. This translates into CASSLAGGRSYTF.

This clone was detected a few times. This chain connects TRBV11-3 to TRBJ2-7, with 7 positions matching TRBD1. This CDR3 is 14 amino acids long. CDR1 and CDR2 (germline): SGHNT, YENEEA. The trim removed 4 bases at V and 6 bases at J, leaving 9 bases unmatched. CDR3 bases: TGTGCCAGCAGCTCAACAGGGGTCTTATCCGAGCAGTACTTC. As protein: CASSSTGVLSEQYF.

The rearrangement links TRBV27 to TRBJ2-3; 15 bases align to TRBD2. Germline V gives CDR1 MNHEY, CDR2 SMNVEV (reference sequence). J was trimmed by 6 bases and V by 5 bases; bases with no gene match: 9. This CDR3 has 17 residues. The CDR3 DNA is TGTGCCAGCAGTCGTCCGGGACTAGCGGGAGGAAAGGATACGCAGTATTTT. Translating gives CASSRPGLAGGKDTQYF.

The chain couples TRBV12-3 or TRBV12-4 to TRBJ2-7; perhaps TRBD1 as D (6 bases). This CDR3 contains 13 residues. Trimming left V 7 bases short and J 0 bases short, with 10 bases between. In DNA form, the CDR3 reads TGTGCCAGCACCTCGGACAGCTCCTACGAGCAGTACTTC. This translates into CASTSDSSYEQYF.

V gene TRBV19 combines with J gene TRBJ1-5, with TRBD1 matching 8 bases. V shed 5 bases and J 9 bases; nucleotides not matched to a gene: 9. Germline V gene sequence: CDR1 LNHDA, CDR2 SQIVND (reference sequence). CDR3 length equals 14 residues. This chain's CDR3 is CASSESRGQRPQHF. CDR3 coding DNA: TGTGCCAGTAGTGAAAGCAGGGGGCAGAGGCCCCAGCATTTT. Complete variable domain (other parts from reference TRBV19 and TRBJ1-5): DGGITQSPKYLFRKEGQNVTLSCEQNLNHDAMYWYRQDPGQGLRLIYYSQIVNDFQKGDIAEGYSVSREKKESFPLTVTSAQKNPTAFYLCASSESRGQRPQHFGDGTRLSIL.

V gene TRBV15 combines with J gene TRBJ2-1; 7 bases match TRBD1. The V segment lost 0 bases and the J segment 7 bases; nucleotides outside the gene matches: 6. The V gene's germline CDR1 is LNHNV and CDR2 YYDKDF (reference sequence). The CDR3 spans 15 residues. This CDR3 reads CATSRDLTGSNEQFF. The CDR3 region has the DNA TGTGCCACCAGCAGAGATCTGACAGGGAGTAATGAGCAGTTCTTC.

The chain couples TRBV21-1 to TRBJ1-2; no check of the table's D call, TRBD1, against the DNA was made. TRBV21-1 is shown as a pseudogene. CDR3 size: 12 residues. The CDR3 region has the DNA TGTGCCAGCAATACAGGGAACTATGGCTACACCTTC. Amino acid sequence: CASNTGNYGYTF.

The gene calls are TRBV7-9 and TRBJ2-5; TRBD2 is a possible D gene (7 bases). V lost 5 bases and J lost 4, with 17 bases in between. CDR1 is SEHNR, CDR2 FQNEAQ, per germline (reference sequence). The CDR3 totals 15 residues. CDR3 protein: CASSRLRGGGETQYF. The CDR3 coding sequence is TGTGCCAGCAGCCGATTAAGGGGGGGCGGAGAGACCCAGTACTTC.

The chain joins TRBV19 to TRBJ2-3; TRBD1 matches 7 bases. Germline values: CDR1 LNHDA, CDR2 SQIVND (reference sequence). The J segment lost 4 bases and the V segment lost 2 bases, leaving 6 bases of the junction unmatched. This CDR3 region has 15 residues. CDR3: CASSIPGRGSDTQYF. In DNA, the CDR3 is TGTGCCAGTAGTATACCCGGCAGGGGGTCAGATACGCAGTATTTT.

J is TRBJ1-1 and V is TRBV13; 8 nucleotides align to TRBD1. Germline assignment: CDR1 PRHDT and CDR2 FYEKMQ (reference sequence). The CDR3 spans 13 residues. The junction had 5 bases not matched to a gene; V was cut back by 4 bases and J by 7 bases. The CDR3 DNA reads TGTGCCAGCAGCTCGGACAGGGAGGGTGAAGCTTTCTTT. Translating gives CASSSDREGEAFF.

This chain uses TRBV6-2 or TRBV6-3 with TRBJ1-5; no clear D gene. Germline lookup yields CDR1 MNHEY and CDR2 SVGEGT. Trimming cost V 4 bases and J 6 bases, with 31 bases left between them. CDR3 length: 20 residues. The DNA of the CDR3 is TGTGCCAGCAGTTTGGCACGGGGTGAAGACGGAGGCTGGGTAATTCAGCCCCAGCATTTT. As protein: CASSLARGEDGGWVIQPQHF.

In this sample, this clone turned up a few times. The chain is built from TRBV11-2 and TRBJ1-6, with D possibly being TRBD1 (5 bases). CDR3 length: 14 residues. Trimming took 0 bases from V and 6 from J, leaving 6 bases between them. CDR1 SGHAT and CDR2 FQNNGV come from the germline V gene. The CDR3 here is CASSLDRANSPLHF. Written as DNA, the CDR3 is TGTGCCAGCAGCTTAGACAGGGCTAATTCACCCCTCCACTTT.

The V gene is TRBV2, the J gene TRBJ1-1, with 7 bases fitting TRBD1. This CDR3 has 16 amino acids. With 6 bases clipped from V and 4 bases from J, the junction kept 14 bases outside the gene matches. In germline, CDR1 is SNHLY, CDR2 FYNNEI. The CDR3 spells CASSPRTGLGSTEAFF. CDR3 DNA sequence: TGTGCCAGCAGCCCGAGGACAGGATTGGGGAGCACTGAAGCTTTCTTT.

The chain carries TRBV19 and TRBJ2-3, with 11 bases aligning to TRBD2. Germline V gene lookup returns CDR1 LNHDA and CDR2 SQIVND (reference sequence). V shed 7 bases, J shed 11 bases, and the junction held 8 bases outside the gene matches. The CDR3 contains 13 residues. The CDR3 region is CASTETSGTRQYF. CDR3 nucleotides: TGTGCCAGTACCGAGACTAGCGGGACTAGGCAGTATTTT.

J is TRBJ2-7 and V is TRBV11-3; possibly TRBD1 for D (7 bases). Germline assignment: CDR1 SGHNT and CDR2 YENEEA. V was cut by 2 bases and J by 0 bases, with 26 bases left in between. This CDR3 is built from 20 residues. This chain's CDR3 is CASSLLTGASTRKISYEQYF. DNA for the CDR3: TGTGCCAGCAGCTTACTTACAGGGGCCTCGACTAGAAAGATCTCCTACGAGCAGTACTTC.

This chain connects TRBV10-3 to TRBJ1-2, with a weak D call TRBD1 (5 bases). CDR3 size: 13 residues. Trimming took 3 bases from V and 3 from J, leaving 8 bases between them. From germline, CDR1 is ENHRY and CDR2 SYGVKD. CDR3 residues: CAISDLQDYGYTF. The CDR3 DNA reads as TGTGCCATCAGTGATTTACAGGACTATGGCTACACCTTC.

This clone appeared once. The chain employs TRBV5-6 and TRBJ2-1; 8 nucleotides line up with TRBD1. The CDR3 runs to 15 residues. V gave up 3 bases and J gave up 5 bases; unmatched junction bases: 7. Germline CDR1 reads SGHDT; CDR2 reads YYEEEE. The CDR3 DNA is TGTGCCAGCAGCTCCGGGACAGGACGGGACAATGAGCAGTTCTTC. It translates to CASSSGTGRDNEQFF.

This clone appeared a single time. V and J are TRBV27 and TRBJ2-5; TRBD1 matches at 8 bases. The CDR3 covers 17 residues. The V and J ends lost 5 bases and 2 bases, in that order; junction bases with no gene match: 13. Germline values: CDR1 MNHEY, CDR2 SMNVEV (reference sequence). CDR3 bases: TGTGCCAGCAGTCCGAACAGGGGGGAGGATTGGCAAGAGACCCAGTACTTC. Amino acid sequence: CASSPNRGEDWQETQYF.

The CDR3 loop reads CASGSGTGNYEQYF. In DNA form, the CDR3 reads TGTGCTAGTGGTTCCGGGACAGGGAACTACGAGCAGTACTTC. V is TRBV12-5 and J is TRBJ2-7; 9 bases map to TRBD1. The germline CDR1 and CDR2 sequences are LGHNT and FRNRAP. The CDR3 sequence is 14 residues long. V shed 4 bases and J 3 bases; nucleotides not matched to a gene: 4.

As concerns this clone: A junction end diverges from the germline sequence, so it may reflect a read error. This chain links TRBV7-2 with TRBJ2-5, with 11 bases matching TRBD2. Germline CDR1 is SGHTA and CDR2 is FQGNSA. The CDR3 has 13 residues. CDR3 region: CASSLAGGETQYF. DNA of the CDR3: TGTGCCAGCAGCCTAGCGGGAGGAGAGACCCAGTACTTC.

CDR3 DNA sequence: TGTGCCAGTGGAAGGGGACAAAGAGCTGGAAACACCATATATTTT. Encoded protein: CASGRGQRAGNTIYF. V usage is TRBV19 and J usage is TRBJ1-3; perhaps TRBD1 as D (6 bases). The CDR3 contains 15 residues. Germline CDR1 and CDR2: LNHDA and SQIVND (reference sequence). Trimming cost V 8 bases and J 2 bases, with 16 bases left between them.

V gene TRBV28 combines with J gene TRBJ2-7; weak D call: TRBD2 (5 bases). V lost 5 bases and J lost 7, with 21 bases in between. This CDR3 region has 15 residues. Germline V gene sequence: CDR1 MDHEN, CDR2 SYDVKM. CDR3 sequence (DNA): TGTGCCAGCAGTCCGGCGGGTCCCCAGCGAGCTGAGCAGTACTTC. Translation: CASSPAGPQRAEQYF.

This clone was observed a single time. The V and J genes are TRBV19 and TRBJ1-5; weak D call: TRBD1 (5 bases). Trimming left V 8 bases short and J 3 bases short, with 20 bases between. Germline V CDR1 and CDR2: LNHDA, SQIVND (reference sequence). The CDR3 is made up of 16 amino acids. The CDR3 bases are TGTGCCAGTCTGGGCGGGAGGGGTATGATCAATCAGCCCCAGCATTTT. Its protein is CASLGGRGMINQPQHF.

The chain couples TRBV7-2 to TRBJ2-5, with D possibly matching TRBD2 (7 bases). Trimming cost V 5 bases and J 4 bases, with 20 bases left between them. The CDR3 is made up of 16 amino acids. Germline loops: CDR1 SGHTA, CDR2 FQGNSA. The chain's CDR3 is CASSALAGATSETQYF. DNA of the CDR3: TGTGCCAGCAGCGCCCTGGCGGGGGCAACCTCAGAGACCCAGTACTTC. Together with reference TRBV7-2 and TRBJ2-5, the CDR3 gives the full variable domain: GAGVSQSPSNKVTEKGKDVELRCDPISGHTALYWYRQSLGQGLEFLIYFQGNSAPDKSGLPSDRFSAERTGGSVSTLTIQRTQQEDSAVYLCASSALAGATSETQYFGPGTRLLVL.

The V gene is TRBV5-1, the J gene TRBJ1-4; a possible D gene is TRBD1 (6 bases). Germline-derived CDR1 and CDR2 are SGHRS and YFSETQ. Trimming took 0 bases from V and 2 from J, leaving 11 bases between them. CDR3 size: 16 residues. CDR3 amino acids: CASSLAPQGTNEKLFF. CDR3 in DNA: TGCGCCAGCAGCTTGGCGCCACAGGGCACTAATGAAAAACTGTTTTTT.

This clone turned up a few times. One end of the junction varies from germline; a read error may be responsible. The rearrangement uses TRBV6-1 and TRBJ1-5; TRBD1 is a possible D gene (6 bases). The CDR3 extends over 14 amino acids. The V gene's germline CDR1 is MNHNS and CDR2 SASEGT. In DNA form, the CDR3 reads TGTGCCAGCACTGAAGGACAGCGCAATCAGCCCCAGCATTTT. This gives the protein CASTEGQRNQPQHF.